Shown below are 23 T cell receptor beta chains from a single sample sequenced in a study of control samples from healthy donors and cancer patients. Here immunoSEQ multiplex PCR was the method, and the copy in TCRdb shows in-frame clones only, minus some. The table includes under 200,000 clones, 70% to 90% detected once. The sample consisted of blood. All receptors derive from a woman aged 25 to 39 in good health.

The V gene is TRBV28, the J gene TRBJ1-2; 7 bases map to TRBD1. CDR1 MDHEN and CDR2 SYDVKM come from the germline V gene. The CDR3 loop spans 15 amino acids. Losses at the gene ends were 5 bases for V and 7 bases for J; bases not matched to a gene: 13. The CDR3 here is CASSGRGPTLGGYTF. The CDR3, as DNA: TGTGCCAGCAGTGGGAGGGGGCCTACTCTCGGTGGCTACACCTTC.

This chain connects TRBV27 to TRBJ2-1, with D perhaps TRBD1 or TRBD2 (5 bases each). Germline lookup yields CDR1 MNHEY and CDR2 SMNVEV (reference sequence). This CDR3 comprises 15 residues. Trimming took off 5 bases at V and 0 bases at J, with 11 bases between the two ends. The DNA of the CDR3 is TGTGCCAGCAGTCTAGCAGGGAGCTCCTACAATGAGCAGTTCTTC. Protein sequence: CASSLAGSSYNEQFF.

CDR3 sequence (DNA): TGTGCCAGCAGTGCCCGCCCCCGTACGGATGAAAAACTGTTTTTT. This gives the protein CASSARPRTDEKLFF. The chain recombines TRBV6-4 with TRBJ1-4; the D is unclear. V lost 4 bases and J 6 bases, leaving 15 bases between the germline ends. CDR1 and CDR2 from the germline V gene are MRHNA and SNTAGT. CDR3 length equals 15 residues.

This clone has a single count. DNA for the CDR3: TGCGCCAGTTTACAGGGCGGCCTCCACTTT. It encodes CASLQGGLHF. The chain recombines TRBV5-1 with TRBJ1-6, with D maybe TRBD1 (6 bases). The CDR3 has 10 amino acids. CDR1 is SGHRS and CDR2 is YFSETQ in the germline V gene. With 8 bases removed from V and 15 bases from J, the gap between germline ends came to 12 bases.

V is TRBV2 and J is TRBJ2-2, with D maybe TRBD1 (5 bases). CDR3 size: 17 residues. With 6 bases removed from V and 2 bases from J, the gap between germline ends came to 19 bases. CDR1 is SNHLY and CDR2 is FYNNEI in the germline V gene. CDR3 residues: CASSGYQGLGNTGELFF. The CDR3 DNA sequence: TGTGCCAGCAGCGGTTATCAGGGATTAGGAAACACCGGGGAGCTGTTTTTT.

A few counts support this clone. The chain has TRBV5-1 and TRBJ1-6; the D is unclear. The CDR3 loop spans 15 amino acids. With 0 bases removed from V and 6 bases from J, the gap between germline ends came to 10 bases. Germline V gene sequence: CDR1 SGHRS, CDR2 YFSETQ. As DNA, the CDR3 is TGCGCCAGCAGCTTGGACCCTGCTTCTAATTCACCCCTCCACTTT. This gives the protein CASSLDPASNSPLHF.

This clone occurred once. The J gene is TRBJ2-5, the V gene TRBV10-3, with 10 bases matching TRBD2. From germline, CDR1 is ENHRY and CDR2 SYGVKD. The CDR3 spans 15 residues. Germline trimming cut 3 bases from V and 1 base from J; bases unmatched to any gene: 2. The CDR3 coding sequence is TGTGCCATCAGTGATCAGCGGGGGGGCCAAGAGACCCAGTACTTC. Protein product: CAISDQRGGQETQYF.

The chain is built from TRBV9 and TRBJ2-1; D is unclear. Trimming removed 2 bases from V and 9 bases from J, with 9 bases in between. This CDR3 comprises 12 residues. Germline CDR1 reads SGDLS; CDR2 reads YYNGEE. The CDR3 loop is CASSVTIGEQFF. The DNA for the CDR3 is TGTGCCAGCAGCGTCACTATCGGTGAGCAGTTCTTC.

This clone was detected a few times. The genes are TRBV5-1 and TRBJ2-6; D unclear. V lost 7 bases and J 1 base, leaving 6 bases between the germline ends. The CDR3 is made up of 13 amino acids. The germline gives CDR1 SGHRS, CDR2 YFSETQ. The CDR3 sequence: CASASSGANVLTF. CDR3 coding DNA: TGCGCCAGCGCTTCATCTGGGGCCAACGTCCTGACTTTC.

This sequence joins TRBV28 and TRBJ2-4; 7 bases match TRBD1. V dropped 5 bases and J dropped 7; count of bases not matched to a gene: 8. From germline, CDR1 is MDHEN and CDR2 SYDVKM. CDR3 length equals 14 residues. The CDR3 nucleotides read TGTGCCAGCAGTATACAGGGGCGGCGTAACATTCAGTACTTC. Residues: CASSIQGRRNIQYF.

The rearrangement uses TRBV15 and TRBJ2-3; 7 nucleotides agree with TRBD1. CDR1 LNHNV and CDR2 YYDKDF come from the germline V gene (reference sequence). With V trimmed by 2 bases and J by 4 bases, 6 bases remained unmatched. The CDR3 extends over 15 amino acids. CDR3 DNA sequence: TGTGCCACCAGCAGATCGACCGGACAGGCAGATACGCAGTATTTT. Translated, it gives CATSRSTGQADTQYF. Looking up the rest from reference TRBV15 and TRBJ2-3 gives the full variable domain: DAMVIQNPRYQVTQFGKPVTLSCSQTLNHNVMYWYQQKSSQAPKLLFHYYDKDFNNEADTPDNFQSRRPNTSFCFLDIRSPGLGDTAMYLCATSRSTGQADTQYFGPGTRLTVL.

This rearrangement joins TRBV28 to TRBJ1-3; D gene ambiguous. Between the trimmed V and J ends, which lost 6 bases and 5 bases, there was a span of 11 bases. Germline V gene lookup returns CDR1 MDHEN and CDR2 SYDVKM. The CDR3 is 13 amino acids. CDR3 region: CASSPIHRNTIYF. The DNA for the CDR3 is TGTGCCAGCAGCCCGATTCATAGAAACACCATATATTTT.

V is TRBV7-2 and J is TRBJ2-3; TRBD1 matches at 7 bases. Trimming at V came to 5 bases and at J to 9 bases, leaving 14 bases not matched to a gene. The CDR3 has 15 amino acids. The germline V gene encodes CDR1 SGHTA and CDR2 FQGNSA. CDR3 sequence: CASSNYRDPDRTQYF. The DNA of the CDR3 is TGTGCCAGCAGCAATTACAGGGATCCGGACAGGACGCAGTATTTT.

The CDR3 coding sequence is TGTGCCAGCAGCAAGCGTCCTGAAGGGAAATCCTCCGCGTACCGAAATAACAATGAGCAGTTCTTC. Translated, it gives CASSKRPEGKSSAYRNNNEQFF. The V and J genes are TRBV21-1 and TRBJ2-1. TRBV21-1 is deemed a pseudogene. The CDR3 consists of 22 residues.

The chain employs TRBV20-1 and TRBJ1-1; TRBD1 matches 10 bases. V gave up 3 bases and J gave up 3 bases; unmatched junction bases: 7. This CDR3 is built from 15 residues. CDR1 is DFQATT and CDR2 is SNEGSKA in the germline V gene (reference sequence). The CDR3 nucleotides are TGCAGTGCTAGTGACAGGGGGCGCGGGGACACTGAAGCTTTCTTT. Protein: CSASDRGRGDTEAFF.

The chain has TRBV7-6 and TRBJ2-3; D not resolved. Germline V CDR1 and CDR2: SGHVS, FNYEAQ. Trimming stripped 2 bases from V and 0 bases from J, with 9 bases between. This CDR3 comprises 15 residues. The CDR3 region is CASSLIAASTDTQYF. The CDR3 DNA reads TGTGCCAGCAGCTTAATCGCGGCTAGCACAGATACGCAGTATTTT.

The chain uses TRBV15 and TRBJ2-3; weak D call: TRBD2 (6 bases). Germline V gene data show CDR1 as LNHNV and CDR2 as YYDKDF (reference sequence). Trimming left V 6 bases short and J 3 bases short, with 13 bases between. This CDR3 is 14 amino acids long. In nucleotides, the CDR3 is TGTGCCACCAGGACAGCGGGTACTACAGATACGCAGTATTTT. It translates to CATRTAGTTDTQYF.

CDR3 amino acids: CASSGWDRGGYTF. CDR3 sequence (DNA): TGTGCCAGCAGTGGGTGGGACAGGGGTGGCTACACCTTC. This rearrangement joins TRBV12-3 or TRBV12-4 to TRBJ1-2; 10 bases agree with TRBD1. The CDR3 covers 13 residues. The V segment lost 5 bases and the J segment 7 bases; nucleotides outside the gene matches: 4.

This clone was detected only once. The rearrangement links TRBV29-1 to TRBJ1-2; D perhaps matches TRBD1 (6 bases). Germline V gene data show CDR1 as SQVTM and CDR2 as ANQGSEA. The CDR3 runs 15 residues. V was trimmed by 5 bases and J by 4 bases, leaving 20 bases between them. Here the CDR3 reads CSVPSGDTPFYGYTF. Here the CDR3 DNA reads TGCAGCGTTCCATCGGGGGACACCCCTTTCTATGGCTACACCTTC.

This rearrangement joins TRBV7-2 to TRBJ2-1; 10 bases line up with TRBD2. Germline values: CDR1 SGHTA, CDR2 FQGNSA. The CDR3 has 17 amino acids. The trim removed 4 bases at V and 7 bases at J, leaving 13 bases unmatched. The CDR3 region has the DNA TGTGCCAGCAGCTATCTAGCGGGAGCCGGTGTCGGTAATGAGCAGTTCTTC. Its protein is CASSYLAGAGVGNEQFF.

This chain uses TRBV28 with TRBJ1-5; D unresolved. The V gene lost 1 base and the J gene lost 2 bases, with 9 bases spanning the gap. Per the germline V gene, CDR1 is MDHEN and CDR2 is SYDVKM. The CDR3 contains 15 residues. The CDR3 region has the DNA TGTGCCAGCAGTTTATCTGGGAGGCGCAATCAGCCCCAGCATTTT. Protein sequence: CASSLSGRRNQPQHF.

This sequence joins TRBV7-9 and TRBJ1-1; D perhaps matches TRBD1 (6 bases). Trimming pared 4 bases from V and 2 bases from J, leaving 8 bases between. The length of the CDR3 is 13 residues. In germline, CDR1 is SEHNR, CDR2 FQNEAQ (reference sequence). In nucleotides, the CDR3 is TGTGCCAGCAGCTCGACAGGTAACACTGAAGCTTTCTTT. This gives the protein CASSSTGNTEAFF.

The gene calls are TRBV29-1 and TRBJ2-7; 12 bases line up with TRBD2. This CDR3 has 14 residues. Germline values: CDR1 SQVTM, CDR2 ANQGSEA. CDR3 nucleotides: TGCAGTATGAAGACTAGCGGGAGCTCCTACGAGCAGTACTTC. This gives the protein CSMKTSGSSYEQYF.